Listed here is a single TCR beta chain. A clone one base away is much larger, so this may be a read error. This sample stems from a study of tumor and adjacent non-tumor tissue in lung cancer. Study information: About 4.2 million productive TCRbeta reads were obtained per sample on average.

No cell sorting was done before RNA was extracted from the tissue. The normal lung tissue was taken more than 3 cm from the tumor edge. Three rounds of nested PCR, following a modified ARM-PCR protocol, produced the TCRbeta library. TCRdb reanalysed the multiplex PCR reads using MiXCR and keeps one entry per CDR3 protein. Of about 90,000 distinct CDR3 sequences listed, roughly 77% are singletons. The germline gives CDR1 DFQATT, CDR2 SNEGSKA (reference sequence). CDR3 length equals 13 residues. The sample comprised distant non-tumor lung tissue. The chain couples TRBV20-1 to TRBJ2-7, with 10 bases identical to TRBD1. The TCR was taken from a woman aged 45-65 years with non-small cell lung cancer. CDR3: CSAQRQGAYGQYF. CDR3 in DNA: TGCAGTGCCCAACGACAGGGGGCCTACGGGCAGTACTTC.